This TCR beta chain was sequenced during a study of T cells in Graves' hyperthyroidism and ophthalmopathy. Study outcomes and limitations: Most clonotypes expanded in the thyroid (above 0.001) were also present in blood.

Exclusion criteria comprised uncontrolled infection, other autoimmune disease, pregnancy or lactation. The CDR3 totals 15 residues. Per the germline V gene, CDR1 is LGHNA and CDR2 is YSLEER. V lost 4 bases and J lost 5; bases outside the gene matches: 8. There were TCR beta CDR3 regions amplified from RNA transcripts. The primer set for the first-round RT-PCR of the TCR CDR3 was HTBI. TCRdb passed the multiplex PCR reads through MiXCR, listing each CDR3 protein once. The data hold under 350,000 distinct CDR3 sequences, with 15% to 20% observed a single time. This clonotype came up a few times. The target antigen is unknown.

The genes are TRBV4-3 and TRBJ2-3, with 8 positions matching TRBD1. The sample consisted of blood. The receptor was derived from a woman aged 60-70 years with Graves' ophthalmopathy. The DNA of the CDR3 is TGCGCCAGCAGCCCTACAGGGGGGAGCGGAGATACGCAGTATTTT. It yields the protein CASSPTGGSGDTQYF.